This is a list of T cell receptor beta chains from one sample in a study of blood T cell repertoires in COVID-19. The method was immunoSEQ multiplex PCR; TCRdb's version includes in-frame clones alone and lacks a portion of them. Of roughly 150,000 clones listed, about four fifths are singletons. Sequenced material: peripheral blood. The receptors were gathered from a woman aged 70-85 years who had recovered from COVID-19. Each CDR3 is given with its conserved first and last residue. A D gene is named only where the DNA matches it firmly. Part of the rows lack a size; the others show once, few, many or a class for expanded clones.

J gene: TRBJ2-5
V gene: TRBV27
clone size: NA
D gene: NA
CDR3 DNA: TGTGCCAGCAGCGACCCTAACGGGGAGACCCAGTACTTC
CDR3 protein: CASSDPNGETQYF

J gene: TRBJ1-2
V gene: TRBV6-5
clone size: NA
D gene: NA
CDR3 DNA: TGTGCCAGCAGCAGAGGCGGTGGCTACACCTTC
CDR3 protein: CASSRGGGYTF

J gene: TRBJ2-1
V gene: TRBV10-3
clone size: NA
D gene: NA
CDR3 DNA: TGTGCCGCCAGCTTGGGCCACAATGAGCAGTTCTTC
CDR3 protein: CAASLGHNEQFF

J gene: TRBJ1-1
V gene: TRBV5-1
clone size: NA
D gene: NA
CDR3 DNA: TGCGCCAGCAGCTTGGGGGCAGGTAGGTTGAACACTGAAGCTTTCTTT
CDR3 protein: CASSLGAGRLNTEAFF

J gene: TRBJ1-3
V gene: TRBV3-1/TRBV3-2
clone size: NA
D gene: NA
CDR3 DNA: TGTGCCAGCAGCCAAATCGGCGCCGGGGACACCATATATTTT
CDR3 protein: CASSQIGAGDTIYF

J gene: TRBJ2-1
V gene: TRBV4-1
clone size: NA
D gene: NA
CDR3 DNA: TGCGCCAGCGGCAGTCGGGGGAATGAGCAGTTCTTC
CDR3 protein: CASGSRGNEQFF

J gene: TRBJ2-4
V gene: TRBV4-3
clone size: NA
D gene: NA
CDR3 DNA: TGCGCCAGCAGCCAAGACCCGCTAGGGGAAAAAGCCAACATTCAGTACTTC
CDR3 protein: CASSQDPLGEKANIQYF

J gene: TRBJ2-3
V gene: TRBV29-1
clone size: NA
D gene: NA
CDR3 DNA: TGCAGCGTTGGGCCCCCGGAGCCAGATACGCAGTATTTT
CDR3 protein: CSVGPPEPDTQYF

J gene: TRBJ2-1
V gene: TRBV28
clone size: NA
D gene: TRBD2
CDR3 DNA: TGTGCCAGCTCTTCGGCGGGAGTGGGCAATGAGCAGTTCTTC
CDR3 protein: CASSSAGVGNEQFF

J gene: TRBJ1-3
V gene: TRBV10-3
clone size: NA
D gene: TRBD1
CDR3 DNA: TGTGCCACCACAGGGGCCTCTGGAAACACCATATATTTT
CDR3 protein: CATTGASGNTIYF

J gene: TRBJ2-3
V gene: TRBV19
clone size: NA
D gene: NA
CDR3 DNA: TGTGCCAGTAGTCACCGGGGGGATACGCAGTATTTT
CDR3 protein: CASSHRGDTQYF

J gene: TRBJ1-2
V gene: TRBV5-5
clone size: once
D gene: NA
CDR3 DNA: TGTGCCAGCAGCTTGGGGCTGGGGGCGGATTATGGCTACACCTTC
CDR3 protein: CASSLGLGADYGYTF

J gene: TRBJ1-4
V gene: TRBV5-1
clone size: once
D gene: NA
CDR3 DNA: TGCGCCAGCAGCTTGGTGGGGGCAGCGATTAATGAAAAACTGTTTTTT
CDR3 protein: CASSLVGAAINEKLFF